This T cell receptor (beta chain) derives from a study of graft-versus-host responses after intestinal transplantation. Study-level results: After transplant, early declines in HvG clones were associated with peak levels of circulating GvH clones.

Points on this clone: Its antigen is unidentified.

The assay was immunoSEQ multiplex PCR, and TCRdb's table has in-frame clones only and misses some. This table holds 45,000 to 65,000 clones, around 93% found once. The germline V gene has CDR1 SEHNR and CDR2 FQNEAQ (reference sequence). The CDR3 length is 12 residues. V was pared by 5 bases and J by 3 bases, with 6 bases between. This specimen consisted of unstimulated CD4+ T cells sorted from spleen or lymph node cells, obtained before transplant. The sequence came from a human donor who was the organ donor for an intestinal transplant. The V call is TRBV7-9, the J call TRBJ2-3; D ambiguous. The CDR3 reads CASSPFTDTQYF. CDR3 sequence (DNA): TGTGCCAGCAGCCCCTTTACAGATACGCAGTATTTT.